The 25 T cell receptor beta chains reported below all come from one sample, sequenced in a study of T cell responses to AZD1222 COVID-19 vaccine. Profiled with immunoSEQ multiplex PCR; TCRdb holds only in-frame clones, not every one. Found here are 75,000 to 95,000 clones, about 88% of them singletons; the top ten hold roughly a tenth. The sample was peripheral blood, taken on day 0 of AZD1222 vaccination. These receptors were taken from an adult in good health.

CDR3 sequence (DNA): TGTGCCAGCTCACCTGCCGGGGCCAACGTCCTGACTTTC. This gives the protein CASSPAGANVLTF. V is TRBV18 and J is TRBJ2-6; D remains ambiguous. V shed 3 bases and J shed 4 bases, with 4 bases lying between them. Germline CDR1 reads KGHSH; CDR2 reads LQKENI. There are 13 residues in the CDR3.

V gene TRBV5-4 combines with J gene TRBJ2-5; weak D call: TRBD2 (7 bases). V lost 0 bases and J lost 4, with 13 bases in between. The CDR3 has 15 amino acids. In germline, CDR1 is SGHNT, CDR2 YYREEE (reference sequence). CDR3: CASSLAGGLGETQYF. The CDR3 region has the DNA TGTGCCAGCAGCTTGGCCGGGGGGCTTGGAGAGACCCAGTACTTC.

The chain is built from TRBV5-3 and TRBJ1-5; 7 positions agree with TRBD1. TRBV5-3 is an ORF, with its function uncertain. CDR3 length: 16 residues. The V and J ends lost 3 bases and 0 bases, in that order; junction bases with no gene match: 6. Here the CDR3 reads CARSWTGTVSNQPQHF. CDR3 bases: TGTGCCAGAAGCTGGACCGGGACAGTTAGCAATCAGCCCCAGCATTTT.

This rearrangement joins TRBV6-1 to TRBJ1-1; D unclear. The CDR3 has 13 residues. V lost 1 base to trimming and J lost 11 bases, with 14 bases between them. Germline V lookup: CDR1 MNHNS, CDR2 SASEGT. The CDR3 loop is CASSEEAALQAFF. In DNA, the CDR3 is TGTGCCAGCAGTGAAGAGGCGGCGCTCCAGGCTTTCTTT.

The chain links TRBV3-1 (or the pseudogene TRBV3-2) to TRBJ1-2; the D is unclear. There are 11 residues in the CDR3. Germline V gene data show CDR1 as LGHDT and CDR2 as YNNKEL (reference sequence). V was cut by 0 bases and J by 5 bases, with 1 base left in between. CDR3: CASSQEYGYTF. As DNA, the CDR3 is TGTGCCAGCAGCCAAGAATATGGCTACACCTTC.

The V call is TRBV2, the J call TRBJ2-5; D is perhaps TRBD1 (5 bases). CDR3 length equals 15 residues. Trimming shortened V by 11 bases and J by 1 base, and 20 bases separated the two germline ends. Germline V gene sequence: CDR1 SNHLY, CDR2 FYNNEI. For the CDR3, the DNA is TGTGCCTCAAGGGTAAGGGGTCGGTCCCAAGAGACCCAGTACTTC. Translation: CASRVRGRSQETQYF. Using reference TRBV2 and TRBJ2-5 for the parts outside the CDR3, the full variable domain is EPEVTQTPSHQVTQMGQEVILRCVPISNHLYFYWYRQILGQKVEFLVSFYNNEISEKSEIFDDQFSVERPDGSNFTLKIRSTKLEDSAMYFCASRVRGRSQETQYFGPGTRLLVL.

Sample share makes this clone medium-sized. V is TRBV19 and J is TRBJ1-1; 8 bases are a match to TRBD1. J gave up 6 bases and V 4 bases, and 7 bases lay outside the gene matches. CDR3 length: 14 amino acids. The germline V gene has CDR1 LNHDA and CDR2 SQIVND (reference sequence). This CDR3 reads CASSTTGGRPEAFF. Written as DNA, the CDR3 is TGTGCCAGTAGTACAACAGGGGGGCGACCTGAAGCTTTCTTT.

V is TRBV7-9 and J is TRBJ1-1; weak D call: TRBD1 (6 bases). CDR3 length: 15 amino acids. Germline CDR1 reads SEHNR; CDR2 reads FQNEAQ (reference sequence). V lost 2 bases and J 0 bases, leaving 10 bases between the germline ends. CDR3 coding DNA: TGTGCCAGCAGCTTAATGGGGGGCTTGAACACTGAAGCTTTCTTT. This encodes CASSLMGGLNTEAFF. The variable domain in full, with the rest retrieved from reference TRBV7-9 and TRBJ1-1, is DTGVSQNPRHKITKRGQNVTFRCDPISEHNRLYWYRQTLGQGPEFLTYFQNEAQLEKSRLLSDRFSAERPKGSFSTLEIQRTEQGDSAMYLCASSLMGGLNTEAFFGQGTRLTVV.

This sequence joins TRBV11-2 and TRBJ1-4; D remains unclear. The germline V gene has CDR1 SGHAT and CDR2 FQNNGV. The V end lost 5 bases, the J end lost 12 bases, and 19 bases lay between the germline ends. The CDR3 is made up of 14 amino acids. This CDR3 is CASSPSLNGLELFF. As DNA, the CDR3 is TGTGCCAGCAGCCCCTCCTTAAATGGGTTAGAACTGTTTTTT.

The chain couples TRBV27 to TRBJ1-6; unclear D gene. Between the trimmed V and J ends, which lost 6 bases and 7 bases, there was a span of 13 bases. CDR1 and CDR2 from the germline V gene are MNHEY and SMNVEV (reference sequence). The CDR3 sequence is 14 residues long. The CDR3 is CASSRPDGNSPLHF. The DNA of the CDR3 is TGTGCCAGCAGCCGTCCGGACGGCAATTCACCCCTCCACTTT.

The CDR3 spells CASRLLGVEKLFF. In nucleotides, the CDR3 is TGTGCCAGCAGACTTTTAGGGGTTGAAAAACTGTTTTTT. This sequence joins TRBV27 and TRBJ1-4; D might be TRBD1 (5 bases). The germline V gene encodes CDR1 MNHEY and CDR2 SMNVEV (reference sequence). Trimming pared 6 bases from V and 7 bases from J, leaving 12 bases between. The CDR3 is made up of 13 amino acids.

This chain joins TRBV5-4 and TRBJ2-1, with D perhaps given as TRBD1 or TRBD2 (6 bases each). CDR3 size: 15 residues. CDR1 is SGHNT and CDR2 is YYREEE in the germline V gene (reference sequence). Trimming pared 2 bases from V and 5 bases from J, leaving 14 bases between. The CDR3 DNA sequence: TGTGCCAGCAGCTTAATCGGCGGGACAAACAATGAGCAGTTCTTC. This encodes CASSLIGGTNNEQFF.

The rearrangement uses TRBV5-5 and TRBJ1-5; D gene uncertain. The CDR3 is 15 residues long. The V and J ends lost 0 bases and 0 bases respectively, with 7 bases between them. The germline CDR1 and CDR2 sequences are SGHKS and YYEKEE (reference sequence). CDR3: CASSLEGYSNQPQHF. CDR3 nucleotides: TGTGCCAGCAGCTTGGAAGGGTATAGCAATCAGCCCCAGCATTTT.

The V call is TRBV12-3 or TRBV12-4, the J call TRBJ1-5; D is uncertain. V was shortened by 5 bases and J by 1 base, with 6 bases between the two germline ends. The CDR3 loop spans 13 amino acids. The DNA of the CDR3 is TGTGCCAGCAGTGGGGTAAGCAATCAGCCCCAGCATTTT. It specifies CASSGVSNQPQHF.

This chain uses TRBV5-1 with TRBJ2-7; D gene unclear. Trimming left V 4 bases short and J 5 bases short, with 10 bases between. Germline V gene data show CDR1 as SGHRS and CDR2 as YFSETQ. The CDR3 covers 12 residues. The chain's CDR3 is CASSVLGDEQYF. For the CDR3, the DNA is TGCGCCAGCAGCGTTCTTGGTGACGAGCAGTACTTC. Looking up the rest from reference TRBV5-1 and TRBJ2-7 gives the full variable domain: KAGVTQTPRYLIKTRGQQVTLSCSPISGHRSVSWYQQTPGQGLQFLFEYFSETQRNKGNFPGRFSGRQFSNSRSEMNVSTLELGDSALYLCASSVLGDEQYFGPGTRLTVT.

The genes are TRBV5-1 and TRBJ2-3; 11 nucleotides line up with TRBD2. The germline V gene has CDR1 SGHRS and CDR2 YFSETQ. V shed 4 bases and J 0 bases; nucleotides not matched to a gene: 4. This CDR3 region has 16 residues. CDR3 loop: CASSPGTSGSTDTQYF. The CDR3 region has the DNA TGCGCCAGCAGCCCGGGGACTAGCGGTAGCACAGATACGCAGTATTTT. Full variable domain (rest looked up from reference TRBV5-1 and TRBJ2-3): KAGVTQTPRYLIKTRGQQVTLSCSPISGHRSVSWYQQTPGQGLQFLFEYFSETQRNKGNFPGRFSGRQFSNSRSEMNVSTLELGDSALYLCASSPGTSGSTDTQYFGPGTRLTVL.

The CDR3 sequence: CASSQPAGGSYEQYF. The CDR3 bases are TGCGCCAGCAGTCAACCGGCGGGAGGATCCTACGAGCAGTACTTC. This chain connects TRBV23-1 to TRBJ2-7; 8 nucleotides match TRBD2. TRBV23-1 is annotated as an ORF whose role is uncertain. The CDR3 extends over 15 amino acids. V was clipped by 2 bases and J by 1 base; unmatched bases: 4.

The chain links TRBV7-9 to TRBJ2-2; 8 bases agree with TRBD2. V lost 5 bases, J lost 4 bases, and 9 bases stayed unmatched. The length of the CDR3 is 16 residues. Germline V gene lookup returns CDR1 SEHNR and CDR2 FQNEAQ (reference sequence). CDR3 residues: CASSAVAGFFTGELFF. The CDR3 coding sequence is TGTGCCAGCAGCGCCGTAGCGGGATTTTTCACCGGGGAGCTGTTTTTT. Full variable domain (outside the CDR3, taken from reference TRBV7-9 and TRBJ2-2): DTGVSQNPRHKITKRGQNVTFRCDPISEHNRLYWYRQTLGQGPEFLTYFQNEAQLEKSRLLSDRFSAERPKGSFSTLEIQRTEQGDSAMYLCASSAVAGFFTGELFFGEGSRLTVL.

The J gene is TRBJ1-2, the V gene TRBV29-1, with 12 nucleotides matching TRBD1. Germline loops: CDR1 SQVTM, CDR2 ANQGSEA. The CDR3 has 15 residues. J was trimmed by 6 bases and V by 3 bases; bases with no gene match: 8. The CDR3 nucleotides are TGCAGCGTTGACCGTCCCGGGACAGGGGGCGATGGCTACACCTTC. It translates to CSVDRPGTGGDGYTF.

This rearrangement joins TRBV27 to TRBJ1-2, with D possibly TRBD1 on 6 matching bases. The germline V and J ends were trimmed by 3 bases and 8 bases, with 13 bases remaining between them. The CDR3 contains 13 residues. Germline V CDR1 and CDR2: MNHEY, SMNVEV (reference sequence). The CDR3 protein is CASSFNRVEGYTF. Here the CDR3 DNA reads TGTGCCAGCAGTTTTAACAGGGTTGAAGGCTACACCTTC.

CDR3 coding DNA: TGTGCCAGCTCACCGGACCAGAACACTGAAGCTTTCTTT. Protein sequence: CASSPDQNTEAFF. J is TRBJ1-1 and V is TRBV18; no firm D call. This CDR3 is built from 13 residues. V was clipped by 3 bases and J by 1 base, with 6 bases between them. Germline V gene lookup returns CDR1 KGHSH and CDR2 LQKENI.

This rearrangement joins TRBV27 to TRBJ2-1; TRBD2 matches 11 bases. The ends lost 6 bases at V and 10 bases at J; junction bases unmatched: 8. From germline, CDR1 is MNHEY and CDR2 SMNVEV (reference sequence). The CDR3 covers 14 residues. The CDR3 spells CASSLALAGAEQFF. The CDR3 region has the DNA TGTGCCAGCAGCCTTGCACTAGCGGGGGCCGAGCAGTTCTTC.

V is TRBV5-5 and J is TRBJ2-7; D unclear. The germline V and J ends were trimmed by 1 base and 7 bases, with 15 bases remaining between them. The CDR3 spans 14 residues. CDR1 and CDR2 from the germline V gene are SGHKS and YYEKEE (reference sequence). CDR3 coding DNA: TGTGCCAGCAGCTTGATACTATCCTCCTGGGAGCAGTACTTC. Its protein is CASSLILSSWEQYF.

The rearrangement joins TRBV15 to TRBJ2-5, with D possibly being TRBD2 (7 bases). The CDR3 has 13 residues. CDR1 and CDR2 from the germline V gene are LNHNV and YYDKDF (reference sequence). The V and J ends lost 9 bases and 5 bases respectively, with 16 bases between them. The CDR3 reads CATRGGGQETQYF. DNA for the CDR3: TGTGCCACAAGGGGAGGGGGTCAGGAGACCCAGTACTTC.

This clone was seen once. This rearrangement joins TRBV2 to TRBJ1-5; TRBD1 matches 7 bases. CDR1 and CDR2 from the germline V gene are SNHLY and FYNNEI. The V segment lost 4 bases and the J segment 4 bases; nucleotides outside the gene matches: 7. This CDR3 region has 15 residues. The CDR3 DNA reads TGTGCCAGCAGTGTTAGGACAGGTTCAAATCAGCCCCAGCATTTT. Its translation is CASSVRTGSNQPQHF.